Listed here are 26 T cell receptor beta chains from one sample, sequenced in a study of cytomegalovirus exposure and HLA in healthy donors. Both 60 Vbeta primers and 13 Jbeta primers went into the PCR. TCRdb keeps only in-frame clones here, not all; method: immunoSEQ multiplex PCR. The sample holds 150,000 or so clones, around 81% seen once. Sequences were obtained from PBMCs. The receptors here all came from a woman aged 18-29 years in good health and CMV-seropositive.

The rearrangement links TRBV19 to TRBJ2-2; possible D gene TRBD2, 5 bases. Germline CDR1 and CDR2: LNHDA and SQIVND (reference sequence). V lost 7 bases and J lost 7, with 19 bases in between. CDR3 length equals 15 residues. The CDR3 loop is CASTQPWEGSGELFF. DNA for the CDR3: TGTGCCAGTACCCAACCTTGGGAAGGGAGCGGGGAGCTGTTTTTT.

The chain employs TRBV30 and TRBJ2-5, with D perhaps TRBD2 (6 bases). This CDR3 is built from 13 residues. CDR1 GTSNPN and CDR2 SVGIG come from the germline V gene (reference sequence). V lost 0 bases to trimming and J lost 5 bases, with 10 bases between them. The DNA for the CDR3 is TGTGCCTGGAGTGTCCCAGGGAGGGAGACCCAGTACTTC. Translated, it gives CAWSVPGRETQYF.

The rearrangement uses TRBV4-2 and TRBJ1-2; D might be TRBD1 (6 bases). The CDR3 has 15 amino acids. Germline V gene data show CDR1 as LGHNA and CDR2 as YNFKEQ. The V end was cut by 1 base, the J end by 4 bases, with 13 bases between. CDR3 DNA: TGTGCCAGCAGCCAAGCGGAACAGGGCCCCTATGGCTACACCTTC. Its translation is CASSQAEQGPYGYTF.

This clone was detected once. The chain joins TRBV5-1 to TRBJ1-6, with 10 positions matching TRBD1. After removal of 7 bases from V and 7 bases from J, the junction contained 5 bases not matched to a gene. CDR3 size: 14 residues. Germline assignment: CDR1 SGHRS and CDR2 YFSETQ. CDR3 region: CASGQGDFNSPLHF. CDR3 sequence (DNA): TGCGCCAGCGGACAGGGGGACTTCAATTCACCCCTCCACTTT.

The CDR3 region has the DNA TGTGCCCCCCGGGGGGCGGGGGACTCGAACACCGGGGAGCTGTTTTTT. This gives the protein CAPRGAGDSNTGELFF. V is TRBV2 and J is TRBJ2-2; the D gene is possibly TRBD2 (7 bases). From germline, CDR1 is SNHLY and CDR2 FYNNEI. The CDR3 loop spans 16 amino acids. The V end was cut by 11 bases, the J end by 0 bases, with 19 bases between.

The chain combines TRBV5-6 with TRBJ1-1, with D unclear. CDR3 length: 11 amino acids. Germline assignment: CDR1 SGHDT and CDR2 YYEEEE. V was shortened by 4 bases and J by 6 bases, with 7 bases between the two germline ends. The CDR3 DNA follows: TGTGCCAGCAGCGCTGGCCCTGAAGCTTTCTTT. Protein: CASSAGPEAFF.

The chain uses TRBV28 and TRBJ2-3, with a weak D call TRBD1 (5 bases). V was shortened by 4 bases and J by 1 base, with 12 bases between the two germline ends. The CDR3 contains 15 residues. Per the germline V gene, CDR1 is MDHEN and CDR2 is SYDVKM. CDR3 sequence reads: CASSSLRDRTDTQYF. The CDR3 DNA reads TGTGCCAGCAGTTCCCTCAGGGATCGCACAGATACGCAGTATTTT.

The genes are TRBV27 and TRBJ2-5; D is perhaps TRBD1 (6 bases). Trimming removed 6 bases from V and 3 bases from J, with 20 bases in between. Germline V gene lookup returns CDR1 MNHEY and CDR2 SMNVEV (reference sequence). The CDR3 is 16 residues long. CDR3 sequence (DNA): TGTGCCAGCAGCCCCACCCCCGGGACAAGAGAAGAGACCCAGTACTTC. Its translation: CASSPTPGTREETQYF.

In its sample, this clone was seen once. The sample has other DNA sequences that encode this CDR3 too. Written as DNA, the CDR3 is TGCAGCGTTACAGCCAACTATGGCTACACCTTC. This codes for CSVTANYGYTF. This rearrangement joins TRBV29-1 to TRBJ1-2; no reliable D call. V lost 5 bases and J lost 2, with 6 bases in between. CDR3 size: 11 residues. Per the germline V gene, CDR1 is SQVTM and CDR2 is ANQGSEA. The complete variable domain, with remaining parts taken from reference TRBV29-1 and TRBJ1-2, reads SAVISQKPSRDICQRGTSLTIQCQVDSQVTMMFWYRQQPGQSLTLIATANQGSEATYESGFVIDKFPISRPNLTFSTLTVSNMSPEDSSIYLCSVTANYGYTFGSGTRLTVV.

This clone was seen only once. The J gene is TRBJ2-2, the V gene TRBV9; D not resolved. Germline lookup yields CDR1 SGDLS and CDR2 YYNGEE. Deletions cut 4 bases from V and 0 bases from J, with 13 bases between. The CDR3 length is 16 residues. CDR3 region: CASSSLTNANTGELFF. In DNA form, the CDR3 reads TGTGCCAGCAGCTCACTTACGAACGCGAACACCGGGGAGCTGTTTTTT.

J is TRBJ1-5 and V is TRBV9; a weak D match, TRBD1 (5 bases). Germline assignment: CDR1 SGDLS and CDR2 YYNGEE. This CDR3 contains 14 residues. Trimming removed 0 bases at V and 9 bases at J, with 13 bases between. CDR3 in amino acids: CASSVGPDMGPQHF. Written as DNA, the CDR3 is TGTGCCAGCAGCGTAGGGCCGGACATGGGGCCCCAGCATTTT.

This clone occurred a few times. The chain carries TRBV6-6 and TRBJ1-3; D is possibly TRBD1 (6 bases). This CDR3 spans 14 amino acids. V was pared by 5 bases and J by 2 bases, with 10 bases between. Germline CDR1 reads MNHNY; CDR2 reads SVGAGI (reference sequence). The CDR3 nucleotides read TGTGCCAGCAGTCTACAGGGTGCTGGAAACACCATATATTTT. Its translation is CASSLQGAGNTIYF.

This clone has only one observation. The chain joins TRBV16 to TRBJ1-1, with 7 bases matching TRBD1. The V segment lost 1 base and the J segment 2 bases; nucleotides outside the gene matches: 10. Germline V gives CDR1 KGHSY, CDR2 FQNENV. CDR3 length: 17 amino acids. The CDR3 reads CASSQYGPQGLNTEAFF. The CDR3 DNA follows: TGTGCCAGCAGCCAATATGGCCCACAGGGGTTAAACACTGAAGCTTTCTTT.

V and J are TRBV2 and TRBJ2-3; 7 bases map to TRBD2. CDR3 length: 13 residues. Germline CDR1 is SNHLY and CDR2 is FYNNEI. V gave up 6 bases and J gave up 1 base; unmatched junction bases: 1. The CDR3 nucleotides are TGTGCCAGCAGGGCGGGGGGCACAGATACGCAGTATTTT. Its protein product is CASRAGGTDTQYF.

The chain has TRBV6-1 and TRBJ1-2; D unclear. The germline V and J ends were trimmed by 2 bases and 8 bases, with 15 bases remaining between them. CDR3 length equals 14 residues. From germline, CDR1 is MNHNS and CDR2 SASEGT. CDR3 sequence reads: CASSELGRGGGYTF. CDR3 sequence (DNA): TGTGCCAGCAGTGAATTGGGTCGGGGTGGGGGCTACACCTTC.

J is TRBJ2-1 and V is TRBV5-6, with D uncertain. The germline CDR1 and CDR2 sequences are SGHDT and YYEEEE. Trimming took 1 base from V and 0 from J, leaving 8 bases between them. CDR3 length equals 15 residues. This chain's CDR3 is CASSLPVNSYNEQFF. The CDR3 bases are TGTGCCAGCAGCTTGCCGGTAAACTCCTACAATGAGCAGTTCTTC.

The rearrangement links TRBV7-2 to TRBJ2-7, with D perhaps matching TRBD2 (6 bases). The CDR3 covers 14 residues. Per germline, CDR1 SGHTA and CDR2 FQGNSA. The V and J ends lost 4 bases and 2 bases respectively, with 12 bases between them. This chain's CDR3 is CASSSAGLAYEQYF. In DNA form, the CDR3 reads TGTGCCAGCAGCTCGGCGGGACTTGCCTACGAGCAGTACTTC. The full variable domain, rest sourced from reference TRBV7-2 and TRBJ2-7, is GAGVSQSPSNKVTEKGKDVELRCDPISGHTALYWYRQSLGQGLEFLIYFQGNSAPDKSGLPSDRFSAERTGGSVSTLTIQRTQQEDSAVYLCASSSAGLAYEQYFGPGTRLTVT.

This clone occurred a few times. This chain links TRBV7-2 with TRBJ2-7, with no clear D. This CDR3 is 14 amino acids long. CDR1 and CDR2 from the germline V gene are SGHTA and FQGNSA. V was pared by 3 bases and J by 0 bases, with 9 bases between. The CDR3 bases are TGTGCCAGCAGCTTGACAACCCTCTCCTACGAGCAGTACTTC. Translated: CASSLTTLSYEQYF.

The chain carries TRBV29-1 and TRBJ2-1; the D is unclear. The germline V and J ends were trimmed by 5 bases and 2 bases, with 16 bases remaining between them. The CDR3 is 15 amino acids. CDR1 SQVTM and CDR2 ANQGSEA come from the germline V gene. This CDR3 reads CSVPSARPPYNEQFF. The CDR3, as DNA: TGCAGCGTTCCCTCTGCCAGGCCTCCCTACAATGAGCAGTTCTTC.

This clone was recorded once. The chain uses TRBV6-1 and TRBJ1-1; a possible D gene is TRBD1 (6 bases). The CDR3 runs 12 residues. Germline CDR1 and CDR2: MNHNS and SASEGT. V was clipped by 5 bases and J by 11 bases, with 15 bases between them. In DNA form, the CDR3 reads TGTGCCAGCAGTAGAAGAGGGGGTGGCGCTTTCTTT. As protein: CASSRRGGGAFF.

A note on this clone: Germline is not matched at one junction end, which may reflect a read error. This CDR3 is also generated by other DNA sequences in the sample. V usage is TRBV28 and J usage is TRBJ1-4; possibly TRBD1 for D (6 bases). This CDR3 contains 14 residues. Germline V gene sequence: CDR1 MDHEN, CDR2 SYDVKM. The CDR3 here is CASSPTGLNEKLFF. The CDR3 bases are TGCGCCAGCAGTCCGACAGGACTTAATGAAAAACTGTTTTTT.

The rearrangement joins TRBV4-3 to TRBJ1-2; 9 bases match TRBD1. Trimming at V came to 3 bases and at J to 0 bases, leaving 14 bases not matched to a gene. CDR3 size: 19 residues. Germline-derived CDR1 and CDR2 are LGHNA and YSLEER. CDR3 residues: CASSQSHFGTGRSNYGYTF. DNA of the CDR3: TGCGCCAGCAGCCAGTCACACTTCGGGACAGGGAGATCTAACTATGGCTACACCTTC.

The V call is TRBV7-2, the J call TRBJ2-7; TRBD1 matches at 7 bases. Germline CDR1 and CDR2: SGHTA and FQGNSA. This CDR3 region has 15 residues. Trimming took 5 bases from V and 1 from J; bases not matched to a gene: 8. CDR3: CASSVTGSESYEQYF. The CDR3 DNA sequence: TGTGCCAGCAGCGTGACAGGGAGTGAGTCCTACGAGCAGTACTTC.

This chain connects TRBV11-2 to TRBJ2-1; perhaps TRBD1 as D (6 bases). This CDR3 is built from 16 residues. Trimming shortened V by 5 bases and J by 4 bases, and 18 bases separated the two germline ends. Germline-derived CDR1 and CDR2 are SGHAT and FQNNGV. The CDR3 DNA is TGTGCCAGCAGCCCAGAACACGGACAGCTGTACAATGAGCAGTTCTTC. It is translated as CASSPEHGQLYNEQFF.

The chain couples TRBV6-5 to TRBJ2-2, with D possibly matching TRBD1 (5 bases). The CDR3 loop spans 14 amino acids. CDR1 is MNHEY, CDR2 SVGAGI, per germline. V shed 8 bases and J shed 3 bases, with 13 bases lying between them. The CDR3 spells CASFRDIHTGELFF. In nucleotides, the CDR3 is TGTGCCAGCTTCAGGGATATCCACACCGGGGAGCTGTTTTTT.

This chain joins TRBV2 and TRBJ1-5; perhaps TRBD1 as D (5 bases). Trimming left V 5 bases short and J 4 bases short, with 15 bases between. The CDR3 loop spans 15 amino acids. Germline values: CDR1 SNHLY, CDR2 FYNNEI. The CDR3 DNA reads TGTGCCAGCAGTCGGGCAGGGAACGAGAATCAGCCCCAGCATTTT. As protein: CASSRAGNENQPQHF.